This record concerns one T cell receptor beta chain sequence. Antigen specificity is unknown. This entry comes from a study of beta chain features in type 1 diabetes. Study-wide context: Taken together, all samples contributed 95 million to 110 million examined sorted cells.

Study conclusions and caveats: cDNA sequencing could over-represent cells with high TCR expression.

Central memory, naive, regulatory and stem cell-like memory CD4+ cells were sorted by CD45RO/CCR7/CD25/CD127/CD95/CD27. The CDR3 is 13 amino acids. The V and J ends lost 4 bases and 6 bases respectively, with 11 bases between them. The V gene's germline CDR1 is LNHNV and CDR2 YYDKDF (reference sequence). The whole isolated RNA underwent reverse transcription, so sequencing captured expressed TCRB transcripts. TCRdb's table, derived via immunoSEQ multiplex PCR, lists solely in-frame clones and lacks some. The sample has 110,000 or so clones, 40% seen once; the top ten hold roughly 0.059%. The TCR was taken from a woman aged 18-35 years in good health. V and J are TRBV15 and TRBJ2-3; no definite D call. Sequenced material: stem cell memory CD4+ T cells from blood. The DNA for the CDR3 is TGTGCCACCAGCAAAGACCTCTTTGATACGCAGTATTTT. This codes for CATSKDLFDTQYF. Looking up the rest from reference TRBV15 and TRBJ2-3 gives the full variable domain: DAMVIQNPRYQVTQFGKPVTLSCSQTLNHNVMYWYQQKSSQAPKLLFHYYDKDFNNEADTPDNFQSRRPNTSFCFLDIRSPGLGDTAMYLCATSKDLFDTQYFGPGTRLTVL.